This entry describes one T cell receptor (beta chain). The antigen remains undetermined. This record comes from a study of cytomegalovirus exposure and HLA in healthy donors. Regarding the study as a whole: Rarity characterized most TCR sequences, yet some public TCRs appeared in many donors. TCR beta chain V- and J-gene trimming was linked, in a later analysis, to a missense variant in DCLRE1C. Reportedly, TCR beta sequences accurately predicted HLA-A and HLA-B alleles in most subjects.

Researchers ran the PCR with 60 Vbeta and 13 Jbeta primers. As processed by the authors: The authors later counted roughly 76 million unique TCR beta chains, 9.5 million to 11 million of them shared. Profiled with immunoSEQ multiplex PCR; TCRdb holds only in-frame clones, not every one. V, J and clone size are those of that table, while D and trimming were read from the DNA. The table has about 100,000 clones, approximately 75% seen once. This TCR came from a woman in her thirties or forties in good health and CMV-seronegative. Source material: PBMCs.

The CDR3: CASSLGQATYEQYF. CDR3 sequence (DNA): TGTGCCAGCAGCCTGGGACAGGCCACCTACGAGCAGTACTTC. The rearrangement links TRBV28 to TRBJ2-7, with 8 bases that match TRBD1. From germline, CDR1 is MDHEN and CDR2 SYDVKM. Unmatched junction bases numbered 6, after V lost 6 bases and J lost 2 bases. The CDR3 has 14 residues.